A single sample is the source of the 15 T cell receptor beta chains below, sequenced in a study of T cells expressing NK-cell markers. TCRdb reprocessed the 5' RACE reads; each CDR3 protein has one entry and no DNA is given. This table lists 550,000 to 600,000 distinct CDR3 sequences. Sequencing was carried out using blood T cells: a sorted CD56 or NKG2C T cell subset, CD4+ or CD8+ T cells, or bulk PBMC T cells (not recorded which). Every receptor here comes from a man aged 18 to 30 in good health.

V and J are TRBV4-1 and TRBJ1-5; the D gene TCRdb calls, TRBD1, cannot be checked with no DNA. Germline V gene sequence: CDR1 MGHRA, CDR2 YSYEKL. The CDR3 has 14 amino acids. CDR3: CASSQVSRDQPQHF.

V usage is TRBV28 and J usage is TRBJ2-7; TCRdb indicates TRBD1, and absent DNA this call remains unverified. The CDR3 covers 14 residues. The V gene's germline CDR1 is MDHEN and CDR2 SYDVKM. This chain's CDR3 is CASSSGALSYEQYF.

The rearrangement uses TRBV7-2 and TRBJ2-5; TCRdb proposes TRBD2, but this gene call is untestable without DNA. The length of the CDR3 is 21 residues. CDR1 and CDR2 from the germline V gene are SGHTA and FQGNSA. CDR3 region: CASSLARTEGIWLADQETQYF.

The chain is built from TRBV28 and TRBJ2-5; the TRBD1 assignment by TCRdb is unverifiable without DNA. This CDR3 has 14 residues. Germline V gene lookup returns CDR1 MDHEN and CDR2 SYDVKM. This chain's CDR3 is CASSFKGLQETQYF.

V usage is TRBV10-3 and J usage is TRBJ2-7; the D call of TRBD2 rests on TCRdb alone, since no DNA is present to check it. This CDR3 has 13 residues. The germline V gene has CDR1 ENHRY and CDR2 SYGVKD. This chain's CDR3 is CAISLSLQNEQYF.

V gene TRBV29-1 combines with J gene TRBJ2-3; checking the TCRdb D call of TRBD1 is not possible without DNA. The CDR3 loop spans 16 amino acids. The germline V gene has CDR1 SQVTM and CDR2 ANQGSEA. The CDR3 loop reads CSVALDRRGGTDTQYF.

The chain employs TRBV6-2 or TRBV6-3 and TRBJ1-1. This CDR3 has 14 amino acids. Germline CDR1 and CDR2: MNHEY and SVGEGT. Here the CDR3 reads CASTIESGGTEAFF.

CDR3 sequence reads: CSAPRGAGGDTQYF. The chain carries TRBV20-1 and TRBJ2-3; TCRdb's D gene call, TRBD2, goes unchecked for lack of DNA. CDR1 DFQATT and CDR2 SNEGSKA come from the germline V gene (reference sequence). The CDR3 runs to 14 residues.

The rearrangement links TRBV6-1 to TRBJ1-5; the TRBD1 assignment by TCRdb is unverifiable without DNA. The germline CDR1 and CDR2 sequences are MNHNS and SASEGT. There are 15 residues in the CDR3. The CDR3 sequence: CASRPRPVRNQPQHF.

This sequence joins TRBV7-2 and TRBJ2-5; the TRBD1 assignment by TCRdb is unverifiable without DNA. Germline values: CDR1 SGHTA, CDR2 FQGNSA. The length of the CDR3 is 18 residues. The CDR3 sequence: CASSLAGTPQTSQETQYF.

The chain has TRBV12-3 or TRBV12-4 and TRBJ2-7; TCRdb's assignment of TRBD1 cannot be checked, as there is no DNA. This CDR3 region has 17 residues. The CDR3 here is CASSLSLSRGQNDEQYF.

V and J are TRBV7-8 and TRBJ2-3; the D call from TCRdb, TRBD1, cannot be confirmed without DNA. Germline lookup yields CDR1 SGHVS and CDR2 FQNEAQ. CDR3 size: 13 residues. The CDR3 protein is CASSLTEGGTQYF. The entire variable domain, with the rest obtained from reference TRBV7-8 and TRBJ2-3, is as follows: GAGVSQSPRYKVAKRGQDVALRCDPISGHVSLFWYQQALGQGPEFLTYFQNEAQLDKSGLPSDRFFAERPEGSVSTLKIQRTQQEDSAVYLCASSLTEGGTQYFGPGTRLTVL.

The rearrangement joins TRBV11-2 to TRBJ2-5; the TCRdb D gene call, TRBD1, has no DNA to confirm it. This CDR3 has 15 amino acids. Germline lookup yields CDR1 SGHAT and CDR2 FQNNGV. The chain's CDR3 is CASSYEAGRGETQYF. Using reference TRBV11-2 and TRBJ2-5 for the parts outside the CDR3, the full variable domain is EAGVAQSPRYKIIEKRQSVAFWCNPISGHATLYWYQQILGQGPKLLIQFQNNGVVDDSQLPKDRFSAERLKGVDSTLKIQPAKLEDSAVYLCASSYEAGRGETQYFGPGTRLLVL.

The chain has TRBV4-3 and TRBJ2-1; the D call of TRBD1 rests on TCRdb alone, since no DNA is present to check it. Germline assignment: CDR1 LGHNA and CDR2 YSLEER. CDR3 length: 16 amino acids. CDR3: CASSQLGQGVYNEQFF.

This chain uses TRBV10-1 with TRBJ1-1. The CDR3 has 13 amino acids. Germline V gives CDR1 WNHNN, CDR2 SYGVQD (reference sequence). CDR3 in amino acids: CASMGGSHTEAFF.